The 5 T cell receptor beta chains below come from one sample, sequenced in a study of blood T cell repertoires in COVID-19. Profiling relied on immunoSEQ multiplex PCR, and the TCRdb table lists in-frame clones only, not all of them. The sample shows 65,000 to 75,000 clones, 90% of them seen only once. Sequences were obtained from peripheral blood. These receptors all stem from a man in his fifties or sixties with acute or convalescent COVID-19.

The chain has TRBV15 and TRBJ1-1; D is possibly TRBD1 (5 bases). CDR3 size: 13 residues. Trimming shortened V by 1 base and J by 4 bases, and 7 bases separated the two germline ends. Looked up from germline, CDR1 is LNHNV and CDR2 is YYDKDF (reference sequence). The CDR3 loop is CATSRGQGTEAFF. CDR3 nucleotides: TGTGCCACCAGCAGAGGCCAGGGCACTGAAGCTTTCTTT.

V and J are TRBV7-9 and TRBJ2-4; no clear D gene. The CDR3 spans 12 residues. Germline CDR1 and CDR2: SEHNR and FQNEAQ (reference sequence). V was trimmed by 1 base and J by 6 bases, leaving 4 bases between them. DNA for the CDR3: TGTGCCAGCAGCTTAGGAGGAAACATTCAGTACTTC. Protein product: CASSLGGNIQYF.

The V gene is TRBV10-3, the J gene TRBJ2-6; 7 positions match TRBD2. The germline V gene encodes CDR1 ENHRY and CDR2 SYGVKD. The J segment lost 2 bases and the V segment lost 9 bases, leaving 10 bases of the junction unmatched. CDR3 length: 16 residues. The CDR3 nucleotides are TGTGCCATTCCCGCCGGGGGAGGGACTGGGGCCAACGTCCTGACTTTC. This gives the protein CAIPAGGGTGANVLTF.

The genes are TRBV5-1 and TRBJ2-1; the match to TRBD2 covers 15 bases. CDR1 is SGHRS, CDR2 YFSETQ, per germline. The CDR3 has 21 amino acids. Trimming removed 5 bases from V and 10 bases from J; junction bases left unmatched: 25. As DNA, the CDR3 is TGCGCCAGCAGTCCCAACCCCGGGACAGGGGGACGGACTAGCGGGAGGGAGGAGCAGTTCTTC. It is translated as CASSPNPGTGGRTSGREEQFF.

The chain couples TRBV6-4 to TRBJ2-1, with a weak D call TRBD1 (7 bases). The CDR3 is 15 residues long. Per germline, CDR1 MRHNA and CDR2 SNTAGT. V was pared by 3 bases and J by 9 bases, with 18 bases between. CDR3 sequence reads: CASSDQGGPQGEQFF. DNA of the CDR3: TGTGCCAGCAGTGATCAGGGGGGCCCTCAGGGTGAGCAGTTCTTC.